The 22 T cell receptor beta chains below come from one sample, sequenced in a study of Ad26.COV2.S vaccination and SARS-CoV-2 variants. Sequencing used immunoSEQ multiplex PCR; TCRdb keeps in-frame clones, though not all of them. The sample lists 300,000 to 400,000 clones; under 95% were seen once. This specimen consisted of peripheral blood, obtained after recovery from COVID-19. All receptors come from a human donor who had recovered from COVID-19.

This clone has just one count. The chain links TRBV5-1 to TRBJ1-5, with D unclear. This CDR3 is 14 amino acids long. Looked up from germline, CDR1 is SGHRS and CDR2 is YFSETQ. V lost 2 bases, J lost 7 bases, and 13 bases lay in between. CDR3 sequence reads: CASSFIEPDQPQHF. The CDR3 nucleotides are TGCGCCAGCAGCTTTATAGAACCGGACCAGCCCCAGCATTTT. Full variable domain (rest looked up from reference TRBV5-1 and TRBJ1-5): KAGVTQTPRYLIKTRGQQVTLSCSPISGHRSVSWYQQTPGQGLQFLFEYFSETQRNKGNFPGRFSGRQFSNSRSEMNVSTLELGDSALYLCASSFIEPDQPQHFGDGTRLSIL.

The chain is built from TRBV10-1 and TRBJ2-3; the D gene is possibly TRBD2 (6 bases). The CDR3 runs 19 residues. Germline V gene lookup returns CDR1 WNHNN and CDR2 SYGVQD (reference sequence). Trimming took off 6 bases at V and 2 bases at J, with 27 bases between the two ends. CDR3 amino acids: CASRPIPSAGGPYTDTQYF. DNA for the CDR3: TGCGCCAGCAGGCCTATCCCGAGTGCCGGGGGACCCTACACAGATACGCAGTATTTT.

This chain connects TRBV5-6 to TRBJ1-2; no firm D call. CDR1 SGHDT and CDR2 YYEEEE come from the germline V gene. CDR3 size: 13 residues. Trimming left V 0 bases short and J 4 bases short, with 7 bases between. The CDR3 loop is CASSLGQSYGYTF. The CDR3 DNA is TGTGCCAGCAGCTTGGGGCAGAGCTATGGCTACACCTTC.

The V gene is TRBV9, the J gene TRBJ1-4; D is unresolved. Germline-derived CDR1 and CDR2 are SGDLS and YYNGEE. The length of the CDR3 is 15 residues. V gave up 0 bases and J gave up 8 bases, with 14 bases separating them. CDR3 DNA sequence: TGTGCCAGCAGCGTAGGTTGGTCCGTGGGGGAAAAACTGTTTTTT. Residues: CASSVGWSVGEKLFF.

The CDR3 protein is CASSERVLGNQPQHF. DNA of the CDR3: TGTGCCAGCAGTGAAAGGGTACTAGGAAATCAGCCCCAGCATTTT. The chain recombines TRBV6-1 with TRBJ1-5; unclear D gene. V was shortened by 2 bases and J by 4 bases, with 12 bases between the two germline ends. Germline CDR1 and CDR2: MNHNS and SASEGT. This CDR3 region has 15 residues.

The chain is built from TRBV10-3 and TRBJ2-1; 11 nucleotides match TRBD2. After removal of 6 bases from V and 10 bases from J, the junction contained 11 bases not matched to a gene. The CDR3 is 15 residues long. CDR1 is ENHRY, CDR2 SYGVKD, per germline. DNA for the CDR3: TGTGCCATCAGGCCTATAGCGGGGGGGCCAGAGGAGCAGTTCTTC. It codes for CAIRPIAGGPEEQFF.

The J gene is TRBJ1-2, the V gene TRBV19; 8 nucleotides align to TRBD1. The CDR3 is 16 amino acids. CDR1 LNHDA and CDR2 SQIVND come from the germline V gene (reference sequence). The V gene end was trimmed by 6 bases and the J gene end by 1 base; junction bases not matched to a gene: 10. The CDR3 bases are TGTGCCAGTAGGCGACAGGGGACCCAATATAACTATGGCTACACCTTC. As protein: CASRRQGTQYNYGYTF.

This chain uses TRBV4-1 with TRBJ2-7; 13 bases fit TRBD2. Looked up from germline, CDR1 is MGHRA and CDR2 is YSYEKL. The CDR3 runs to 18 residues. J was trimmed by 3 bases and V by 1 base; bases with no gene match: 9. CDR3 nucleotides: TGCGCCAGCAGCCAAGGCCCGGGACTAGCGGGGCCCTACTACGAGCAGTACTTC. Translated, it gives CASSQGPGLAGPYYEQYF.

With regard to this clone: Other nucleotide sequences from this sample produce the same CDR3. This sequence joins TRBV18 and TRBJ2-1; D is ambiguous. Per germline, CDR1 KGHSH and CDR2 LQKENI. This CDR3 has 12 residues. V lost 3 bases and J lost 8, with 8 bases in between. Here the CDR3 DNA reads TGTGCCAGCTCACCGTTAGGTGATGAGCAGTTCTTC. It specifies CASSPLGDEQFF.

The V and J genes are TRBV7-9 and TRBJ1-6; D not certain. Trimming pared 2 bases from V and 8 bases from J, leaving 13 bases between. Germline V gene sequence: CDR1 SEHNR, CDR2 FQNEAQ (reference sequence). The CDR3 runs to 15 residues. CDR3 amino acids: CASSLIAGSDSPLHF. The CDR3 nucleotides are TGTGCCAGCAGCTTAATCGCGGGGTCCGATTCACCCCTCCACTTT.

The chain joins TRBV6-5 to TRBJ2-2, with D possibly matching TRBD1 (5 bases). Trimming removed 6 bases from V and 5 bases from J, with 16 bases in between. CDR1 and CDR2 (germline): MNHEY, SVGAGI. The length of the CDR3 is 15 residues. CDR3 amino acids: CASSPPTVPTGELFF. DNA of the CDR3: TGTGCCAGCAGCCCACCGACAGTTCCGACCGGGGAGCTGTTTTTT.

Worth noting for this clone: Mismatch with germline at one junction end may stem from a read error. The J gene is TRBJ1-2, the V gene TRBV12-5; D might be TRBD1 (6 bases). The CDR3 sequence is 11 residues long. The germline V gene encodes CDR1 LGHNT and CDR2 FRNRAP. The CDR3 region has the DNA TGTGCTAGTGGTTTGGTACGGGGGCTGTCCTTC. The encoded protein is CASGLVRGLSF. The full variable domain, in which reference TRBV12-5 and TRBJ1-2 provide the parts outside the CDR3, is DARVTQTPRHKVTEMGQEVTMRCQPILGHNTVFWYRQTMMQGLELLAYFRNRAPLDDSGMPKDRFSAEMPDATLATLKIQPSEPRDSAVYFCASGLVRGLSFGSGTRLTVV.

The chain combines TRBV5-1 with TRBJ1-3; no clear D gene. CDR3 length: 16 residues. Trimming shortened V by 0 bases and J by 0 bases, and 10 bases separated the two germline ends. Germline loops: CDR1 SGHRS, CDR2 YFSETQ. The CDR3 loop is CASSLDGRGSGNTIYF. As DNA, the CDR3 is TGCGCCAGCAGCTTGGACGGTCGAGGCTCTGGAAACACCATATATTTT. Combining the CDR3 with reference TRBV5-1 and TRBJ1-3 gives the whole variable domain KAGVTQTPRYLIKTRGQQVTLSCSPISGHRSVSWYQQTPGQGLQFLFEYFSETQRNKGNFPGRFSGRQFSNSRSEMNVSTLELGDSALYLCASSLDGRGSGNTIYFGEGSWLTVV.

This chain connects TRBV27 to TRBJ2-7; no firm D call. The CDR3 runs 11 residues. In germline, CDR1 is MNHEY, CDR2 SMNVEV (reference sequence). The V end lost 2 bases, the J end lost 4 bases, and 3 bases lay between the germline ends. The CDR3 protein is CASSLGYEQYF. The CDR3 nucleotides read TGTGCCAGCAGTTTAGGATACGAGCAGTACTTC.

This rearrangement joins TRBV27 to TRBJ1-4; 8 bases fit TRBD1. V trimming: 2 bases; J trimming: 8 bases; junction bases outside the gene matches: 7. The CDR3 totals 15 residues. Germline loops: CDR1 MNHEY, CDR2 SMNVEV (reference sequence). The CDR3 region is CASSLRTGSGEKLFF. CDR3 coding DNA: TGTGCCAGCAGTTTAAGGACAGGGTCGGGAGAAAAACTGTTTTTT.

The chain combines TRBV28 with TRBJ1-2; a weak D match, TRBD1 (6 bases). Deletions cut 1 base from V and 5 bases from J, with 11 bases between. The CDR3 spans 14 residues. Germline V CDR1 and CDR2: MDHEN, SYDVKM. The CDR3 bases are TGTGCCAGCAGTTTATTAAGTCAGGGGTATGGCTACACCTTC. This gives the protein CASSLLSQGYGYTF.

The chain has TRBV5-4 and TRBJ2-1; 7 bases map to TRBD2. J lost 10 bases, V lost 2 bases, and 12 bases had no gene match. This CDR3 spans 15 amino acids. Germline lookup yields CDR1 SGHNT and CDR2 YYREEE (reference sequence). The CDR3 reads CASSFGSQRGREQFF. CDR3 DNA sequence: TGTGCCAGCAGCTTCGGGAGCCAGCGGGGACGGGAGCAGTTCTTC. Based on the CDR3 plus reference TRBV5-4 and TRBJ2-1, the full variable domain is ETGVTQSPTHLIKTRGQQVTLRCSSQSGHNTVSWYQQALGQGPQFIFQYYREEENGRGNFPPRFSGLQFPNYSSELNVNALELDDSALYLCASSFGSQRGREQFFGPGTRLTVL.

This clone was counted a single time. The chain couples TRBV2 to TRBJ1-5; the D gene is possibly TRBD1 (6 bases). The CDR3 sequence is 15 residues long. From germline, CDR1 is SNHLY and CDR2 FYNNEI. Deletions cut 1 base from V and 2 bases from J, with 9 bases between. CDR3 region: CASSEGQVGNQPQHF. The CDR3 region has the DNA TGTGCCAGCAGTGAAGGACAGGTAGGCAATCAGCCCCAGCATTTT.

The rearrangement links TRBV3-1 (or the pseudogene TRBV3-2) to TRBJ1-6, with a tentative D call TRBD1 (5 bases). Trimming took 1 base from V and 9 from J, leaving 10 bases between them. The V gene's germline CDR1 is LGHDT and CDR2 YNNKEL (reference sequence). The CDR3 has 14 residues. The CDR3 DNA sequence: TGTGCCAGCAGCCAAGTCGATGGGGGTTCACCCCTCCACTTT. Protein sequence: CASSQVDGGSPLHF.

The chain is built from TRBV5-1 and TRBJ1-1; D perhaps matches TRBD1 (6 bases). The V and J ends lost 0 bases and 6 bases respectively, with 12 bases between them. From germline, CDR1 is SGHRS and CDR2 YFSETQ. The CDR3 consists of 14 residues. The CDR3 coding sequence is TGCGCCAGCAGCTTGGCCCAGGGGAGGCCTGAAGCTTTCTTT. Translated, it gives CASSLAQGRPEAFF.

The chain joins TRBV6-1 to TRBJ2-2; D possibly corresponds to TRBD1 (5 bases). Trimming stripped 2 bases from V and 2 bases from J, with 12 bases between. The CDR3 length is 16 residues. Germline CDR1 MNHNS, CDR2 SASEGT. This chain's CDR3 is CASSEWAGQNTGELFF. CDR3 DNA: TGTGCCAGCAGTGAATGGGCAGGACAAAACACCGGGGAGCTGTTTTTT.

The rearrangement joins TRBV3-1 (or the pseudogene TRBV3-2) to TRBJ1-1; tentatively, D is TRBD1 (5 bases). Germline assignment: CDR1 LGHDT and CDR2 YNNKEL (reference sequence). V was clipped by 1 base and J by 7 bases, with 10 bases between them. The CDR3 sequence is 13 residues long. CDR3 amino acids: CASSQVEGVEAFF. Written as DNA, the CDR3 is TGTGCCAGCAGCCAAGTTGAAGGGGTTGAAGCTTTCTTT.